The TCR beta chain under discussion was sequenced for a study of blood T cell repertoires in COVID-19. At the level of the study: Whether acute or convalescent, the COVID-19 samples came from the United States, Italy and Spain. Sources were T cells, B-cell-depleted T cells, or PBMCs; the material itself was cDNA or gDNA.

In the study's own analysis: From reference gene primer amplification, estimates of nucleated cell counts were derived. Generated by immunoSEQ multiplex PCR, the TCRdb table keeps only in-frame clones and is missing some. V, J and clone size derive from that table, while D and trimming were established from the DNA sequence. The data show a few hundred thousand clones, about 90% seen once. The CDR3 contains 13 residues. From germline, CDR1 is SGHTS and CDR2 YDEGEE. V lost 1 base and J lost 11; bases outside the gene matches: 8. In its sample, this clone was seen once. The sequence came from a man aged 35 to 55 with acute or convalescent COVID-19. V usage is TRBV5-8 and J usage is TRBJ1-1, with 7 bases identical to TRBD1. The source material was peripheral blood. The CDR3: CASSLRTGPEAFF. The DNA for the CDR3 is TGTGCCAGCAGCTTGAGGACAGGCCCAGAGGCTTTCTTT.